A single sample is the source of the 30 T cell receptor beta chains below, sequenced in a study of blood T cells in healthy people across ages. The use of a sample-barcoded 5' primer and a J-beta primer mix characterized a second PCR of 7 to 11 cycles. TCRdb independently ran MiXCR on the 5' RACE reads; one entry per CDR3 protein. The data contain some 710,000 distinct CDR3 sequences, 22% of them singletons. The sequenced sample consisted of blood. These receptors all come from a man aged 65-85 years in good health.

This clonotype was observed a handful of times. The chain combines TRBV7-6 with TRBJ2-7, with TRBD1 as a possible D gene (5 bases). The CDR3 is 12 amino acids. Germline V gene data show CDR1 as SGHVS and CDR2 as FNYEAQ. V dropped 4 bases and J dropped 10 bases, with 14 bases sitting between them. The CDR3 spells CASSSSQAAQYF. CDR3 bases: TGTGCCAGCAGCTCCTCACAGGCAGCCCAGTACTTC. Variable domain in full (rest from reference TRBV7-6 and TRBJ2-7): GAGVSQSPRYKVTKRGQDVALRCDPISGHVSLYWYRQALGQGPEFLTYFNYEAQQDKSGLPNDRFSAERPEGSISTLTIQRTEQRDSAMYRCASSSSQAAQYFGPGTRLTVT.

About this clonotype itself: The junction differs from germline at one of its ends, possibly a read error. The V and J genes are TRBV7-2 and TRBJ2-2; 9 nucleotides match TRBD2. Germline CDR1 and CDR2: SGHTA and FQGNSA. The CDR3 sequence is 16 residues long. This CDR3 reads CASKYSSGMNTGELFF. CDR3 bases: TGCGCCAGCAAGTACTCTAGCGGGATGAACACCGGGGAGCTGTTTTTT.

As concerns this clonotype: One end of the junction varies from germline; a read error may be responsible. The rearrangement joins TRBV12-3 or TRBV12-4 to TRBJ1-1; D remains ambiguous. The CDR3 is 11 residues long. The CDR3 protein is CAGRKVSEAFF. In DNA, the CDR3 is TGTGCCGGCAGAAAGGTCTCTGAAGCTTTCTTT.

This chain links TRBV20-1 with TRBJ2-1; 7 bases fit TRBD1. The J call is uncertain, as TRBJ2-5 better fits the DNA end. The V gene's germline CDR1 is DFQATT and CDR2 SNEGSKA (reference sequence). This CDR3 spans 13 amino acids. The CDR3 sequence is CSASRGRVETQYF. The CDR3 nucleotides read TGCAGTGCTAGTAGGGGGCGGGTGGAGACCCAGTACTTC.

This clonotype has just a few counts. The chain uses TRBV12-5 and TRBJ1-1, with a tentative D call TRBD1 (6 bases). CDR3 size: 11 residues. Looked up from germline, CDR1 is LGHNT and CDR2 is FRNRAP. Trimming stripped 9 bases from V and 6 bases from J, with 11 bases between. CDR3 sequence: CASSGGSEAFF. The CDR3 DNA sequence: TGTGCTAGCTCGGGGGGCTCTGAAGCTTTCTTT.

The rearrangement joins TRBV7-8 to TRBJ2-5; a possible D gene is TRBD1 (6 bases). The tail of the sequence fits TRBJ2-7 better, so the J call may be wrong. Germline assignment: CDR1 SGHVS and CDR2 FQNEAQ. The CDR3 is 16 amino acids. CDR3 sequence reads: CASSLAATGVDYEQYV. In nucleotides, the CDR3 is TGTGCCAGCAGCTTAGCGGCGACAGGCGTAGACTACGAGCAGTACGTC.

The genes are TRBV5-1 and TRBJ1-2; D gene unclear. The V and J ends lost 4 bases and 7 bases respectively, with 14 bases between them. This CDR3 is built from 13 residues. Germline V CDR1 and CDR2: SGHRS, YFSETQ. The CDR3 DNA is TGCGCCAGCAGCCTAAGTTCGTCCGGTGGCTACACCTTC. This encodes CASSLSSSGGYTF. Full variable domain (rest looked up from reference TRBV5-1 and TRBJ1-2): KAGVTQTPRYLIKTRGQQVTLSCSPISGHRSVSWYQQTPGQGLQFLFEYFSETQRNKGNFPGRFSGRQFSNSRSEMNVSTLELGDSALYLCASSLSSSGGYTFGSGTRLTVV.

The genes are TRBV6-5 and TRBJ1-6, with TRBD1 matching over 9 bases. The CDR3 sequence is 15 residues long. Germline loops: CDR1 MNHEY, CDR2 SVGAGI. The V gene end was trimmed by 7 bases and the J gene end by 8 bases; junction bases not matched to a gene: 9. The CDR3 sequence: CASTPGGTGYSPLHF. The CDR3, as DNA: TGTGCCAGCACCCCAGGTGGGACAGGGTATTCACCCCTCCACTTT.

This clonotype turned up a few times. The rearrangement uses TRBV9 and TRBJ2-6; D unclear. Germline CDR1 and CDR2: SGDLS and YYNGEE. The ends were cut back, 4 bases at V and 0 bases at J, with 11 bases in the middle. The CDR3 loop spans 16 amino acids. This CDR3 reads CASSPHWSSGANVLTF. The CDR3 DNA sequence: TGTGCCAGCAGCCCCCACTGGAGCTCTGGGGCCAACGTCCTGACTTTC.

This clonotype has a handful of counts. The J gene is TRBJ1-5, the V gene TRBV3-1; no firm D call. V was trimmed by 4 bases and J by 8 bases, leaving 18 bases between them. Germline V gives CDR1 LGHDT, CDR2 YNNKEL (reference sequence). This CDR3 spans 15 amino acids. CDR3 DNA sequence: TGTGCCAGCAGCCCAAGATTGGGGAGTATTGAGCCCCAGCATTTT. This translates into CASSPRLGSIEPQHF. Full variable domain (rest looked up from reference TRBV3-1 and TRBJ1-5): DTAVSQTPKYLVTQMGNDKSIKCEQNLGHDTMYWYKQDSKKFLKIMFSYNNKELIINETVPNRFSPKSPDKAHLNLHINSLELGDSAVYFCASSPRLGSIEPQHFGDGTRLSIL.

V usage is TRBV20-1 and J usage is TRBJ2-1, with D possibly matching TRBD2 (6 bases). V lost 0 bases and J 1 base, leaving 13 bases between the germline ends. CDR3 length equals 16 residues. Looked up from germline, CDR1 is DFQATT and CDR2 is SNEGSKA (reference sequence). This chain's CDR3 is CSARDPGSHSYNEQFF. In DNA, the CDR3 is TGCAGTGCTAGAGATCCCGGGAGTCATTCCTACAATGAGCAGTTCTTC.

This clonotype was counted between two and nine times. The chain recombines TRBV7-9 with TRBJ1-5, with D hard to call. Germline CDR1 is SEHNR and CDR2 is FQNEAQ (reference sequence). Trimming cost V 1 base and J 5 bases, with 12 bases left between them. There are 15 residues in the CDR3. The CDR3 region has the DNA TGTGCCAGCAGCTTAGGGGAGGGATTGCATCAGCCCCAGCATTTT. It encodes CASSLGEGLHQPQHF.

This clonotype turned up a few times. The chain joins TRBV29-1 to TRBJ2-7; D may correspond to TRBD1 or TRBD2 (6 bases each). With the DNA end fitting TRBJ2-5 better, the J assignment may be wrong. CDR3 length: 13 residues. Germline V lookup: CDR1 SQVTM, CDR2 ANQGSEA. The CDR3, as DNA: TGCAGCGCAAGGGGGGACGGACAAGAGACCCAGTACTTC. Its protein product is CSARGDGQETQYF.

In regard to this clonotype: The CDR3 does not close with the conserved phenylalanine or tryptophan, likely indicating a read error. The chain uses TRBV20-1 and TRBJ1-4, with D possibly matching TRBD1 (5 bases). This CDR3 spans 14 amino acids. Between the trimmed V and J ends, which lost 6 bases and 8 bases, there was a span of 19 bases. In germline, CDR1 is DFQATT, CDR2 SNEGSKA (reference sequence). CDR3 sequence (DNA): TGCAGTGCCAATTCGGGGCCTGCTTACGAAAAACTGTTTTCT. This encodes CSANSGPAYEKLFS.

This clonotype has more than one count but fewer than ten. The chain carries TRBV29-1 and TRBJ1-1; TRBD1 agrees at 7 bases. The V and J ends lost 5 bases and 6 bases, in that order; junction bases with no gene match: 18. Germline assignment: CDR1 SQVTM and CDR2 ANQGSEA. CDR3 length: 16 amino acids. The DNA of the CDR3 is TGCAGCGTTTCTGTTGGTTCGTCGAGGGGGCGGCCTGAAGCTTTCTTT. This codes for CSVSVGSSRGRPEAFF.

The table lists this clonotype with a few counts. V usage is TRBV4-3 and J usage is TRBJ2-5; 13 bases agree with TRBD2. Germline CDR1 reads LGHNA; CDR2 reads YSLEER. The CDR3 has 18 amino acids. J lost 5 bases, V lost 0 bases, and 9 bases had no gene match. CDR3 coding DNA: TGCGCCAGCAGCCAAGATCGACTAGCGGGAGGCCTGCCCGAGACCCAGTACTTC. Amino acids: CASSQDRLAGGLPETQYF.

This clonotype was counted between two and nine times. The chain links TRBV29-1 to TRBJ2-2; TRBD2 agrees at 13 bases. V shed 7 bases, J shed 0 bases, and the junction held 5 bases outside the gene matches. CDR3 length: 16 amino acids. CDR1 is SQVTM, CDR2 ANQGSEA, per germline. The CDR3 DNA reads TGCAGCGCTCGGACTAGCGGGAGCCCGAACACCGGGGAGCTGTTTTTT. Encoded protein: CSARTSGSPNTGELFF.

The rearrangement links TRBV20-1 to TRBJ2-1; D remains ambiguous. The CDR3 runs to 13 residues. Germline V gene lookup returns CDR1 DFQATT and CDR2 SNEGSKA (reference sequence). CDR3 loop: CSAVRSSYNEQFF. CDR3 nucleotides: TGCAGCGCGGTTAGGAGCTCCTACAATGAGCAGTTCTTC.

The sample holds a few counts of this clonotype. The J gene is TRBJ2-3, the V gene TRBV29-1, with a weak D call TRBD1 (6 bases). CDR1 is SQVTM and CDR2 is ANQGSEA in the germline V gene. Trimming took off 5 bases at V and 4 bases at J, with 10 bases between the two ends. The CDR3 totals 12 residues. CDR3 in DNA: TGCAGCGTTCGCAGGGGAGCAGATACGCAGTATTTT. This translates into CSVRRGADTQYF.

The chain combines TRBV15 with TRBJ2-3; 8 nucleotides align to TRBD2. J gave up 1 base and V 0 bases, and 3 bases lay outside the gene matches. The CDR3 is made up of 16 amino acids. Germline CDR1 reads LNHNV; CDR2 reads YYDKDF (reference sequence). For the CDR3, the DNA is TGTGCCACCAGCAGAGAGATTAGCGGGGGCACAGATACGCAGTATTTT. Its protein product is CATSREISGGTDTQYF.

This clonotype was picked up a small number of times. This chain connects TRBV5-1 to TRBJ1-4; the match to TRBD1 covers 7 bases. The germline gives CDR1 SGHRS, CDR2 YFSETQ. Trimming removed 4 bases from V and 0 bases from J; junction bases left unmatched: 6. The CDR3 is 16 amino acids. CDR3 region: CASSRDSPATNEKLFF. CDR3 coding DNA: TGCGCCAGCAGCCGGGACAGCCCAGCAACTAATGAAAAACTGTTTTTT.

This chain links TRBV6-1 with TRBJ2-1, with 13 positions matching TRBD2. The assigned J gene may be wrong: the sequence end matches TRBJ2-5 better. The CDR3 length is 15 residues. CDR1 is MNHNS, CDR2 SASEGT, per germline. The CDR3, as DNA: TGTGCCAGCACTGGACTAGCGGGGGTAAAAGAGACCCAGTACTTC. Translating gives CASTGLAGVKETQYF.

The rearrangement joins TRBV7-2 to TRBJ1-1, with no clear D. This CDR3 region has 15 residues. Looked up from germline, CDR1 is SGHTA and CDR2 is FQGNSA. V dropped 1 base and J dropped 7 bases, with 16 bases sitting between them. The CDR3 nucleotides read TGTGCCAGCAGCTTAGGACCAGGTGGCATTGTTGAAGCTTTCTTT. This codes for CASSLGPGGIVEAFF. Together with reference TRBV7-2 and TRBJ1-1, the CDR3 gives the full variable domain: GAGVSQSPSNKVTEKGKDVELRCDPISGHTALYWYRQSLGQGLEFLIYFQGNSAPDKSGLPSDRFSAERTGGSVSTLTIQRTQQEDSAVYLCASSLGPGGIVEAFFGQGTRLTVV.

In its sample, this clonotype was seen a few times. This chain joins TRBV7-8 and TRBJ2-5; D gene ambiguous. The CDR3 spans 12 residues. Deletions cut 3 bases from V and 8 bases from J, with 10 bases between. From germline, CDR1 is SGHVS and CDR2 FQNEAQ. The CDR3 nucleotides read TGTGCCAGCAGCTTTAATCAGGCAACCCAGTACTTC. Translating it yields CASSFNQATQYF.

With regard to this clonotype: Germline and junction disagree at one end, which may indicate a read error. V gene TRBV7-9 combines with J gene TRBJ1-4; 7 positions agree with TRBD1. In germline, CDR1 is SEHNR, CDR2 FQNEAQ (reference sequence). CDR3 length: 14 amino acids. CDR3 region: CASSFDRANEKLFF. CDR3 nucleotide sequence: TGTGCCAGCAGCTTCGACAGGGCTAACGAAAAACTGTTTTTT.

As regards this clonotype: At one boundary the junction diverges from the germline segment, which might be a read error. This chain connects TRBV7-9 to TRBJ2-5, with 9 bases identical to TRBD2. This CDR3 has 15 amino acids. Germline V gives CDR1 SEHNR, CDR2 FQNEAQ (reference sequence). This CDR3 reads CVSSSLAGRQETQYF. The CDR3 coding sequence is TGTGTCAGCAGCTCACTAGCGGGTCGCCAAGAGACCCAGTACTTC.

The chain combines TRBV2 with TRBJ2-1, with 9 bases aligning to TRBD2. The tail of the sequence fits TRBJ2-7 better, so the J call may be wrong. CDR1 is SNHLY and CDR2 is FYNNEI in the germline V gene. This CDR3 has 14 residues. The CDR3 nucleotides read TGTGCCAGCAGAGAGACTAGCGGACCCTACGAGCAGTACGTC. It yields the protein CASRETSGPYEQYV.

This chain connects TRBV20-1 to TRBJ1-4; D call uncertain. Germline-derived CDR1 and CDR2 are DFQATT and SNEGSKA (reference sequence). Trimming cost V 0 bases and J 3 bases, with 11 bases left between them. This CDR3 region has 15 residues. The CDR3 loop reads CSARDGVIANEKLFF. The CDR3 DNA reads as TGCAGTGCTAGAGACGGCGTAATAGCTAATGAAAAACTGTTTTTT.

This clonotype was counted ten times or more. The chain recombines TRBV7-6 with TRBJ1-2, with D maybe TRBD1 (5 bases). In germline, CDR1 is SGHVS, CDR2 FNYEAQ. Trimming took off 2 bases at V and 6 bases at J, with 10 bases between the two ends. The CDR3 consists of 13 residues. The CDR3 DNA reads as TGTGCCAGCAGCTTACAGCAGGGCAATGGCTACACCTTC. Amino acid sequence: CASSLQQGNGYTF. Together with reference TRBV7-6 and TRBJ1-2, the CDR3 gives the full variable domain: GAGVSQSPRYKVTKRGQDVALRCDPISGHVSLYWYRQALGQGPEFLTYFNYEAQQDKSGLPNDRFSAERPEGSISTLTIQRTEQRDSAMYRCASSLQQGNGYTFGSGTRLTVV.

There are many counts of this clonotype. The chain recombines TRBV5-1 with TRBJ2-3; 8 bases are a match to TRBD2. J gave up 2 bases and V 4 bases, and 3 bases lay outside the gene matches. Germline V CDR1 and CDR2: SGHRS, YFSETQ. This CDR3 has 14 residues. CDR3 DNA sequence: TGCGCCAGCAGCGGGGGACTAGTCACAGATACGCAGTATTTT. This encodes CASSGGLVTDTQYF.